The entry that follows covers one TCR beta chain sequence. This sample is drawn from a study of blood T cell repertoires in COVID-19. Study information: Spain, Italy and the United States supplied samples that represented acute and convalescent COVID-19. PBMCs, B-cell-depleted T cells, or T cells provided the cDNA or gDNA that made up the material.

Germline V gene lookup returns CDR1 SGHKS and CDR2 YYEKEE (reference sequence). The CDR3 extends over 14 amino acids. The germline V and J ends were trimmed by 6 bases and 3 bases, with 15 bases remaining between them. Under the authors' procedure: Estimation of nucleated cell counts relied on the amplification of reference gene primers. Only in-frame clones appear in the TCRdb table, and some are missing; sequencing was by immunoSEQ multiplex PCR. Clone size and the V and J calls come from that table; the DNA yielded D and trimming. The sample includes around 330,000 clones, more than 75% of them seen just once.

J is TRBJ2-5 and V is TRBV5-5, with D possibly TRBD1 on 6 matching bases. Sequencing was done on a sample of peripheral blood. The source of this sequence is a woman between 45 and 60 years old with active or convalescent COVID-19. The CDR3 is CASTPRDTEETQYF. The CDR3 DNA is TGTGCCAGCACCCCTCGGGACACTGAAGAGACCCAGTACTTC.